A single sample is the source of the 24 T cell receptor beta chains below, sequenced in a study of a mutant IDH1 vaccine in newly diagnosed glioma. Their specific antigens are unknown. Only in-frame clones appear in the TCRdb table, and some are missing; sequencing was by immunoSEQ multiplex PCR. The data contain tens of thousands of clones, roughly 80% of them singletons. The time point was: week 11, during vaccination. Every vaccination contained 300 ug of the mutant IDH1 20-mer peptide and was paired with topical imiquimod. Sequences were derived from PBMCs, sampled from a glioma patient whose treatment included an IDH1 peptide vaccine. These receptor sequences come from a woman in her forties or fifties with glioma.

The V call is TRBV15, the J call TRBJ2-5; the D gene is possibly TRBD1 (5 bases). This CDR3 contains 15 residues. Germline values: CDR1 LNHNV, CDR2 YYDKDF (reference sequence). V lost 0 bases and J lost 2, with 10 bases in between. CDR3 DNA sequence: TGTGCCACCAGCAGAGATTGGACACAACAAGAGACCCAGTACTTC. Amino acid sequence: CATSRDWTQQETQYF.

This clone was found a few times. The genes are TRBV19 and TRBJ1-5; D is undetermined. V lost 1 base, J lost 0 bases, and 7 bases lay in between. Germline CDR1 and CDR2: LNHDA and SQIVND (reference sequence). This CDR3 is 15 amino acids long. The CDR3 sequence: CASSIGQVSNQPQHF. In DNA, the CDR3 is TGTGCCAGTAGTATAGGTCAGGTTAGCAATCAGCCCCAGCATTTT.

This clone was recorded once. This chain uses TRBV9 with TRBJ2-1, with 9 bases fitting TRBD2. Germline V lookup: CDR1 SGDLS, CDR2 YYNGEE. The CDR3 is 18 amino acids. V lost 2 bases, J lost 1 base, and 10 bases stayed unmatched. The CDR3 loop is CASSVRTQTSGSYNEQFF. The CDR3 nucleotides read TGTGCCAGCAGCGTTAGAACTCAGACTAGCGGTTCCTACAATGAGCAGTTCTTC.

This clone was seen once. The CDR3 DNA reads as TGTGCCAGCAGTTTATTCCCAGGGATCGGCGTCTATAATTCACCCCTCCACTTT. Encoded protein: CASSLFPGIGVYNSPLHF. The rearrangement uses TRBV27 and TRBJ1-6, with D maybe TRBD1 (5 bases). The CDR3 has 18 residues. The V and J ends lost 1 base and 3 bases respectively, with 16 bases between them. Germline V gives CDR1 MNHEY, CDR2 SMNVEV (reference sequence).

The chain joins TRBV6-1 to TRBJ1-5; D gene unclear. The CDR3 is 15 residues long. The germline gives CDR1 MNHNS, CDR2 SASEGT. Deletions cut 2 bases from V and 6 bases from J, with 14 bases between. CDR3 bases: TGTGCCAGCAGTGAACATGGGCGGCCTTCTCAGCCCCAGCATTTT. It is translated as CASSEHGRPSQPQHF.

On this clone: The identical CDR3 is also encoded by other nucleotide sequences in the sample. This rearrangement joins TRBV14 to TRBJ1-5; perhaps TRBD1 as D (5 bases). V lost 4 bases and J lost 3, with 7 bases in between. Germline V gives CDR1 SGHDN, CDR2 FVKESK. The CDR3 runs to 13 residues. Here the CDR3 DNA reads TGTGCCAGCAGCCGGGGCCCCAATCAGCCCCAGCATTTT. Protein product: CASSRGPNQPQHF. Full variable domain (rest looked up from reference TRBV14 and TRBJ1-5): EAGVTQFPSHSVIEKGQTVTLRCDPISGHDNLYWYRRVMGKEIKFLLHFVKESKQDESGMPNNRFLAERTGGTYSTLKVQPAELEDSGVYFCASSRGPNQPQHFGDGTRLSIL.

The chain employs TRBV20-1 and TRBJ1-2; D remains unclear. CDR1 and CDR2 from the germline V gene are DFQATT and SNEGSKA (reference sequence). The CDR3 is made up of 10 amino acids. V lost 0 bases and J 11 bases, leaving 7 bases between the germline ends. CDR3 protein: CSARDAGYTF. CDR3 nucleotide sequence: TGCAGTGCTAGAGATGCCGGTTACACCTTC.

CDR3 residues: CASSLGERGRNTGELFF. DNA for the CDR3: TGTGCCAGCAGCTTAGGGGAGCGGGGGAGGAACACCGGGGAGCTGTTTTTT. This chain joins TRBV7-2 and TRBJ2-2; 8 positions match TRBD2. CDR3 size: 17 residues. After removal of 1 base from V and 1 base from J, the junction contained 5 bases not matched to a gene. Germline assignment: CDR1 SGHTA and CDR2 FQGNSA.

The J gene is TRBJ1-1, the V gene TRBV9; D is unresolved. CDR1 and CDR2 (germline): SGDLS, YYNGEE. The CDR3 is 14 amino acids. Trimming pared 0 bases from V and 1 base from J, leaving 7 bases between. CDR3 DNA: TGTGCCAGCAGCGTAGCGCCCACGAACACTGAAGCTTTCTTT. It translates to CASSVAPTNTEAFF.

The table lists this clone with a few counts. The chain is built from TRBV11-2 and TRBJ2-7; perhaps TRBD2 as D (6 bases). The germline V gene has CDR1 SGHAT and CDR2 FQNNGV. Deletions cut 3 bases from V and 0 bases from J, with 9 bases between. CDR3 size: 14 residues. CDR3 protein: CASSFAGLSYEQYF. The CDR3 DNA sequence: TGTGCCAGCAGCTTCGCGGGGCTCTCCTACGAGCAGTACTTC.

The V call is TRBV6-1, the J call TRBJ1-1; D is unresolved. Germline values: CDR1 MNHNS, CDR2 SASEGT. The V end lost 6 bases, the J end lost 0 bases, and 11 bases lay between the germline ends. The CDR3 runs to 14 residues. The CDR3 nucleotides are TGTGCCAGCAGGATGAGGGCCCTGAACACTGAAGCTTTCTTT. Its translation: CASRMRALNTEAFF.

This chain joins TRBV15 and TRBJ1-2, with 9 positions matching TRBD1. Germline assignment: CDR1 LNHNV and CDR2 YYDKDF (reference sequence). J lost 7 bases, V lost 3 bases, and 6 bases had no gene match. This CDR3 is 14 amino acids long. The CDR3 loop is CATSSMTGGGGYTF. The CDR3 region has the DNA TGTGCCACCAGCAGTATGACAGGGGGAGGTGGCTACACCTTC.

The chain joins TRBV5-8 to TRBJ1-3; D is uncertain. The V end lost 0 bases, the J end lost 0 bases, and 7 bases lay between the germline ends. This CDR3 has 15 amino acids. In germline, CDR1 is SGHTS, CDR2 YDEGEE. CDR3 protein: CASSLGSDSGNTIYF. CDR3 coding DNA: TGTGCCAGCAGCTTGGGGTCTGACTCTGGAAACACCATATATTTT. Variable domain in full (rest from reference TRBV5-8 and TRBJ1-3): EAGVTQSPTHLIKTRGQQATLRCSPISGHTSVYWYQQALGLGLQFLLWYDEGEERNRGNFPPRFSGRQFPNYSSELNVNALELEDSALYLCASSLGSDSGNTIYFGEGSWLTVV.

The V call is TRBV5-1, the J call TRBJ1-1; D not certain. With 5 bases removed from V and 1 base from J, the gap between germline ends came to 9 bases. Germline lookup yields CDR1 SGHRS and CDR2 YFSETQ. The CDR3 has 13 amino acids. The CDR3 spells CASRKDTNTEAFF. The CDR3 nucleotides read TGCGCCAGCAGGAAAGACACGAACACTGAAGCTTTCTTT.

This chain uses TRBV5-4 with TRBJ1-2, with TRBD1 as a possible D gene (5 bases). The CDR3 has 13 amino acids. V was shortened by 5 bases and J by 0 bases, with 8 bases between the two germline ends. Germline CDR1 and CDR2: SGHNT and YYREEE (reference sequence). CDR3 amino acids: CASSPGANYGYTF. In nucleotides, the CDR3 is TGTGCCAGCAGTCCGGGGGCTAACTATGGCTACACCTTC. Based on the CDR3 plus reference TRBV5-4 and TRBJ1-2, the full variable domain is ETGVTQSPTHLIKTRGQQVTLRCSSQSGHNTVSWYQQALGQGPQFIFQYYREEENGRGNFPPRFSGLQFPNYSSELNVNALELDDSALYLCASSPGANYGYTFGSGTRLTVV.

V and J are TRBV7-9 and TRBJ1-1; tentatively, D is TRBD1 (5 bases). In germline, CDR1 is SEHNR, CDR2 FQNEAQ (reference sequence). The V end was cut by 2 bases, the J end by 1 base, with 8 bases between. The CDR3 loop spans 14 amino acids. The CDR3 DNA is TGTGCCAGCAGCTTAAGCGACAGGAACACTGAAGCTTTCTTT. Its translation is CASSLSDRNTEAFF.

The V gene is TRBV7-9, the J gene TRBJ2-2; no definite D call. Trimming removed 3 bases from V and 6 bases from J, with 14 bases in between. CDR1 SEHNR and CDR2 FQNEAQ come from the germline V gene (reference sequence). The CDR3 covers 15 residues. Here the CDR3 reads CASSFRLPDSGELFF. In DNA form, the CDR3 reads TGTGCCAGCAGCTTTCGACTCCCCGATTCCGGGGAGCTGTTTTTT.

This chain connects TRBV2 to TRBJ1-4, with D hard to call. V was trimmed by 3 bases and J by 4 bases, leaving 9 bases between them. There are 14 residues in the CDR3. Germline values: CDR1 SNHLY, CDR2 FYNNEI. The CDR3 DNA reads TGTGCCAGCAGTGATACGATAAATAATGAAAAACTGTTTTTT. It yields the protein CASSDTINNEKLFF.

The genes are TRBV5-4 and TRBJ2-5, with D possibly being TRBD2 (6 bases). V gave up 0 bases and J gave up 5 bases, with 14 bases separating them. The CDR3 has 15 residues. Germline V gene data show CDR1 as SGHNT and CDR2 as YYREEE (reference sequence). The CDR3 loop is CASSLEVSGVETQYF. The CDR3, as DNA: TGTGCCAGCAGCTTGGAGGTTTCGGGGGTGGAGACCCAGTACTTC.

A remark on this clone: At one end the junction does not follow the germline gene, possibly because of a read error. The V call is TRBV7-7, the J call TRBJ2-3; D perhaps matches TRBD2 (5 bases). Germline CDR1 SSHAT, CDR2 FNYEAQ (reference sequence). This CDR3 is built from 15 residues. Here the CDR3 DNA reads TGTGCTAGCAGCTCGCAACCCACTAGTCCAGATACGCAGTATTTT. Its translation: CASSSQPTSPDTQYF. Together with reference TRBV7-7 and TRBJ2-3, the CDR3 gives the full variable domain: GAGVSQSPRYKVTKRGQDVTLRCDPISSHATLYWYQQALGQGPEFLTYFNYEAQPDKSGLPSDRFSAERPEGSISTLTIQRTEQRDSAMYRCASSSQPTSPDTQYFGPGTRLTVL.

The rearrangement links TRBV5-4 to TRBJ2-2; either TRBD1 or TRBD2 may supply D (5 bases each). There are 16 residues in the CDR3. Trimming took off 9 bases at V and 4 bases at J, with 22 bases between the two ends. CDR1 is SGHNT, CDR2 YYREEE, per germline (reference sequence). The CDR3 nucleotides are TGTGCCACTCAACGGGACGACAGATTTTTCACCGGGGAGCTGTTTTTT. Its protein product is CATQRDDRFFTGELFF.

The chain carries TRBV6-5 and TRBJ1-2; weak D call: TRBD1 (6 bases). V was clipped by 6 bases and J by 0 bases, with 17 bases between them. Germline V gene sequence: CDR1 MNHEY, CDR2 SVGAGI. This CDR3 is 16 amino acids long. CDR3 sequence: CASSYLQGLANYGYTF. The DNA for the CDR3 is TGTGCCAGCAGCTACCTACAGGGTCTCGCTAACTATGGCTACACCTTC.

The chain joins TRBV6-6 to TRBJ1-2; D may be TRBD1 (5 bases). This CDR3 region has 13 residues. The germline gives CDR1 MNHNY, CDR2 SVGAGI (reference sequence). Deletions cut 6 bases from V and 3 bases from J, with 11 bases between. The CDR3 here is CASSSGLDYGYTF. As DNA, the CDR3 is TGTGCCAGCAGCTCGGGACTGGACTATGGCTACACCTTC.

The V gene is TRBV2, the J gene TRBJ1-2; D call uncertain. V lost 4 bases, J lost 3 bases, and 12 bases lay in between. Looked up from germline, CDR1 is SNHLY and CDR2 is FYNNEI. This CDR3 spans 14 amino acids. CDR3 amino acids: CASSATPADYGYTF. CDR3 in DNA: TGTGCCAGCAGTGCGACCCCTGCAGACTATGGCTACACCTTC.